This T cell receptor (beta chain) was recovered during a study of blood T cell repertoires in COVID-19. Across the whole study: Samples came from the United States, Italy and Spain, spanning acute and convalescent COVID-19. Sources were T cells, B-cell-depleted T cells, or PBMCs; the material itself was cDNA or gDNA.

In the source study's methods: The assay estimated nucleated cells by amplifying reference gene primers. TCRdb's table, derived via immunoSEQ multiplex PCR, lists solely in-frame clones and lacks some. From that table come the V and J calls and clone size; the DNA was used to work out D and trimming. Here the sample spans roughly 32,000 clones, around 80% being singletons. The TCR sequence derives from a man aged 80 or over with active or convalescent COVID-19. Sequenced: peripheral blood.

This CDR3 is CASSLREGYLHNEQFF. The CDR3 coding sequence is TGTGCCAGCAGCTTGCGGGAGGGCTACCTTCACAATGAGCAGTTCTTC. The rearrangement links TRBV5-8 to TRBJ2-1; 8 nucleotides align to TRBD2. Trimming at V came to 1 base and at J to 5 bases, leaving 8 bases not matched to a gene. CDR1 is SGHTS, CDR2 YDEGEE, per germline. The CDR3 loop spans 16 amino acids. The full variable domain, its missing parts supplied by reference TRBV5-8 and TRBJ2-1, is EAGVTQSPTHLIKTRGQQATLRCSPISGHTSVYWYQQALGLGLQFLLWYDEGEERNRGNFPPRFSGRQFPNYSSELNVNALELEDSALYLCASSLREGYLHNEQFFGPGTRLTVL.